This T cell receptor (beta chain) was sequenced during a study of early T cells in non-severe SARS-CoV-2 infection. About the research overall: Unpaired chains resulted from sequencing bulk RNA of unsorted whole blood. Study conclusions and caveats: Lookups in VDJdb leaned toward anti-spike CD8 responses and missed private and CD4 specificities.

CDR1 SGHNT and CDR2 YENEEA come from the germline V gene. The V and J ends lost 1 base and 3 bases respectively, with 22 bases between them. The CDR3 is made up of 18 amino acids. Researchers tagged individual cDNA molecules with unique molecular identifiers. TCRdb called the 5' RACE reads again in MiXCR, with one record for every CDR3 protein. The sample has around 31,000 distinct CDR3 sequences, approximately 6% seen once. By sample share, this clonotype is medium-sized (0.01 to 0.1%). Its antigen is unidentified. The receptor was isolated from an adult who was a healthcare worker with PCR-confirmed SARS-CoV-2 infection or an uninfected control (not recorded which). Input material: whole blood. This chain links TRBV11-3 with TRBJ2-7; possible D gene TRBD2, 5 bases. The CDR3: CASSLAIPSTTIDYEQYF. CDR3 in DNA: TGTGCCAGCAGCTTAGCCATCCCGTCGACTACTATAGACTACGAGCAGTACTTC. Combining the CDR3 with reference TRBV11-3 and TRBJ2-7 gives the whole variable domain EAGVVQSPRYKIIEKKQPVAFWCNPISGHNTLYWYLQNLGQGPELLIRYENEEAVDDSQLPKDRFSAERLKGVDSTLKIQPAELGDSAVYLCASSLAIPSTTIDYEQYFGPGTRLTVT.